This T cell receptor (beta chain) was recorded in a study of shared clonotypes between healthy human individuals. Overall study: Plates per donor: three CD4 naive, three CD4 memory, two CD8 naive, one CD8 memory.

V shed 5 bases and J 6 bases; nucleotides not matched to a gene: 8. The CDR3 spans 14 residues. CDR1 is SEHNR and CDR2 is FQNEAQ in the germline V gene (reference sequence). Naive CD8 cells comprised CD45RO-negative, CCR7-positively selected cells, excluding terminally differentiated effector memory CD45RA+ cells. An assay was performed, and its level was deep. Sequencing used immunoSEQ multiplex PCR; TCRdb keeps in-frame clones, though not all of them. The sample lists approximately 2,200,000 clones, under 95% occurring once. Sequenced sample: naive CD8+ T cells from PBMCs. This chain links TRBV7-9 with TRBJ2-5, with 8 positions matching TRBD1. The receptor comes from a young man in good health. Some clones in this sample may be carry-over from other donors' samples. The CDR3 region is CASSTRQGWKTQYF. Here the CDR3 DNA reads TGTGCCAGCAGCACCCGACAGGGGTGGAAGACCCAGTACTTC.